The 27 T cell receptor beta chains presented below share a single source sample, sequenced in a study of T cell responses to AZD1222 COVID-19 vaccine (dated by TCRdb to the early 2020s). In light of the paper, this sample's time point label describes: baseline before first vaccination. Receptor libraries were prepared by the immunoSEQ multiplex PCR assay. The table was pulled from immuneACCESS by TCRdb, which kept in-frame rearrangements only. Such tables lose some clones; where checked, under half of the loss comes from unresolved V genes, and the rest has no known cause. This sample holds roughly 130,000 clones; around 85% were observed only once. In total, the top ten clones hold about 1.6% of the sample. The sequenced sample was peripheral blood, obtained on day 0 of AZD1222 vaccination. The receptors here all came from an adult in good health.

The chain has TRBV19 and TRBJ1-5; 7 positions match TRBD1. The ends lost 7 bases at V and 0 bases at J; junction bases unmatched: 18. The CDR3 loop spans 19 amino acids. Germline V lookup: CDR1 LNHDA, CDR2 SQIVND (reference sequence). DNA for the CDR3: TGTGCCAGTAAGGAGGGCCCAGGGGGGAAGGGATATAGCAATCAGCCCCAGCATTTT. It translates to CASKEGPGGKGYSNQPQHF.

The J gene is TRBJ2-7, the V gene TRBV29-1, with D uncertain. The CDR3 loop spans 11 amino acids. Trimming took 4 bases from V and 5 from J, leaving 9 bases between them. Per the germline V gene, CDR1 is SQVTM and CDR2 is ANQGSEA. The CDR3 DNA is TGCAGCGTTGTCGTGGTTGACGAGCAGTACTTC. This sequence encodes CSVVVVDEQYF.

This rearrangement joins TRBV5-4 to TRBJ1-2; D gene ambiguous. The germline V gene has CDR1 SGHNT and CDR2 YYREEE (reference sequence). The V end was cut by 4 bases, the J end by 7 bases, with 5 bases between. The CDR3 is 10 amino acids. DNA for the CDR3: TGTGCCAGCAGCCCAGCTGGCTACACCTTC. Residues: CASSPAGYTF.

V usage is TRBV7-9 and J usage is TRBJ2-5; D unresolved. V lost 5 bases, J lost 5 bases, and 18 bases lay in between. Germline CDR1 SEHNR, CDR2 FQNEAQ (reference sequence). The CDR3 is made up of 15 amino acids. CDR3 protein: CASSPPELRGETQYF. CDR3 sequence (DNA): TGTGCCAGCAGCCCCCCCGAACTTCGTGGCGAGACCCAGTACTTC.

This clone was detected a few times. The rearrangement links TRBV28 to TRBJ1-2; D remains unclear. The CDR3 is 14 residues long. The V gene lost 6 bases and the J gene lost 0 bases, with 11 bases spanning the gap. Germline values: CDR1 MDHEN, CDR2 SYDVKM. The CDR3 loop reads CASRATGSNYGYTF. DNA for the CDR3: TGTGCCAGCAGGGCGACGGGGTCTAACTATGGCTACACCTTC.

This clone occurred a few times. The chain carries TRBV4-2 and TRBJ2-1; the D gene is possibly TRBD2 (6 bases). V lost 5 bases, J lost 7 bases, and 15 bases lay in between. The CDR3 consists of 14 residues. CDR1 and CDR2 (germline): LGHNA, YNFKEQ. In nucleotides, the CDR3 is TGTGCCAGCAGCTCCCGACTAGGCTCGAATGAGCAGTTCTTC. It yields the protein CASSSRLGSNEQFF.

The gene calls are TRBV5-1 and TRBJ2-7, with TRBD1 as a possible D gene (6 bases). V was trimmed by 5 bases and J by 1 base, leaving 13 bases between them. This CDR3 spans 14 amino acids. Germline V lookup: CDR1 SGHRS, CDR2 YFSETQ. In DNA, the CDR3 is TGCGCCAGCAGTCTCGGGGACAATTCCTACGAGCAGTACTTC. This gives the protein CASSLGDNSYEQYF.

The chain carries TRBV19 and TRBJ1-3; a possible D gene is TRBD1 (6 bases). Germline lookup yields CDR1 LNHDA and CDR2 SQIVND (reference sequence). V lost 7 bases and J lost 4, with 17 bases in between. This CDR3 spans 15 amino acids. In DNA, the CDR3 is TGTGCCAGTAACCTTCGGGGGGCGGGAGGAAACACCATATATTTT. Its translation is CASNLRGAGGNTIYF.

This chain joins TRBV6-1 and TRBJ1-2, with 8 nucleotides matching TRBD1. Germline trimming cut 3 bases from V and 8 bases from J; bases unmatched to any gene: 5. Germline values: CDR1 MNHNS, CDR2 SASEGT. The CDR3 sequence is 13 residues long. Here the CDR3 reads CASSELGTGGYTF. In nucleotides, the CDR3 is TGTGCCAGCAGTGAGTTGGGGACAGGCGGCTACACCTTC.

This clone appeared once. The CDR3 nucleotides are TGTGCCAGTAGTAGGCGATTGGATTCACCCCTCCACTTT. It translates to CASSRRLDSPLHF. The chain is built from TRBV19 and TRBJ1-6; D unresolved. Trimming shortened V by 4 bases and J by 8 bases, and 9 bases separated the two germline ends. Germline V gives CDR1 LNHDA, CDR2 SQIVND (reference sequence). The CDR3 is 13 residues long.

The chain couples TRBV7-9 to TRBJ1-2; TRBD1 might be the D (5 bases). CDR3 size: 13 residues. Germline lookup yields CDR1 SEHNR and CDR2 FQNEAQ (reference sequence). V shed 2 bases and J shed 8 bases, with 12 bases lying between them. The CDR3 loop is CASSLYFRGGYTF. As DNA, the CDR3 is TGTGCCAGCAGCTTATATTTTAGGGGAGGCTACACCTTC.

The CDR3 nucleotides are TGTGCCAGCACCGAAGACAGGATGAACACTGAAGCTTTCTTT. It is translated as CASTEDRMNTEAFF. This chain links TRBV6-5 with TRBJ1-1; TRBD1 is a possible D gene (6 bases). The length of the CDR3 is 14 residues. Trimming took off 7 bases at V and 0 bases at J, with 12 bases between the two ends. CDR1 MNHEY and CDR2 SVGAGI come from the germline V gene.

This chain joins TRBV9 and TRBJ1-3; TRBD1 aligns across 7 bases. In germline, CDR1 is SGDLS, CDR2 YYNGEE. The CDR3 runs to 14 residues. V lost 3 bases, J lost 2 bases, and 2 bases stayed unmatched. The CDR3: CASSGTGAGNTIYF. The DNA of the CDR3 is TGTGCCAGCAGCGGAACAGGGGCTGGAAACACCATATATTTT. Drawing the rest from reference TRBV9 and TRBJ1-3, the complete variable domain is DSGVTQTPKHLITATGQRVTLRCSPRSGDLSVYWYQQSLDQGLQFLIQYYNGEERAKGNILERFSAQQFPDLHSELNLSSLELGDSALYFCASSGTGAGNTIYFGEGSWLTVV.

This CDR3 reads CASSFGGVSGNTIYF. Written as DNA, the CDR3 is TGCGCCAGCAGCTTTGGAGGGGTCTCGGGAAACACCATATATTTT. This chain links TRBV5-1 with TRBJ1-3, with D possibly matching TRBD1 (5 bases). CDR3 size: 15 residues. Germline values: CDR1 SGHRS, CDR2 YFSETQ. V gave up 2 bases and J gave up 4 bases, with 13 bases separating them. The full variable domain, its missing parts supplied by reference TRBV5-1 and TRBJ1-3, is KAGVTQTPRYLIKTRGQQVTLSCSPISGHRSVSWYQQTPGQGLQFLFEYFSETQRNKGNFPGRFSGRQFSNSRSEMNVSTLELGDSALYLCASSFGGVSGNTIYFGEGSWLTVV.

The V gene is TRBV7-8, the J gene TRBJ1-1; D unresolved. Germline loops: CDR1 SGHVS, CDR2 FQNEAQ. This CDR3 contains 14 residues. Between the trimmed V and J ends, which lost 0 bases and 1 base, there was a span of 6 bases. In nucleotides, the CDR3 is TGTGCCAGCAGCTTAGCTCTTGGGAACACTGAAGCTTTCTTT. Translated, it gives CASSLALGNTEAFF.

The gene calls are TRBV20-1 and TRBJ1-2; D is ambiguous. In germline, CDR1 is DFQATT, CDR2 SNEGSKA (reference sequence). This CDR3 is built from 11 residues. V was trimmed by 3 bases and J by 5 bases, leaving 7 bases between them. CDR3 loop: CSASFVYGYTF. Here the CDR3 DNA reads TGCAGTGCTAGTTTCGTATATGGCTACACCTTC.

The V gene is TRBV6-5, the J gene TRBJ1-3; D is ambiguous. V gave up 7 bases and J gave up 4 bases, with 11 bases separating them. This CDR3 has 13 amino acids. Germline V gives CDR1 MNHEY, CDR2 SVGAGI. The CDR3 nucleotides are TGTGCCAGCACCGCGGGGTACGGAAACACCATATATTTT. This sequence encodes CASTAGYGNTIYF.

The rearrangement uses TRBV19 and TRBJ1-5; D remains unclear. The germline V gene encodes CDR1 LNHDA and CDR2 SQIVND (reference sequence). The CDR3 consists of 14 residues. With 8 bases removed from V and 0 bases from J, the gap between germline ends came to 11 bases. CDR3 region: CASCTWASNQPQHF. As DNA, the CDR3 is TGTGCCAGTTGTACGTGGGCTAGCAATCAGCCCCAGCATTTT.

The chain combines TRBV11-3 with TRBJ1-1, with D possibly being TRBD1 (6 bases). CDR1 and CDR2 (germline): SGHNT, YENEEA. V dropped 3 bases and J dropped 6 bases, with 20 bases sitting between them. The CDR3 has 16 residues. CDR3 DNA: TGTGCCAGCAGCTTGGGGGATGGCAGGGGCCTTCCTGAAGCTTTCTTT. This gives the protein CASSLGDGRGLPEAFF.

This chain joins TRBV11-2 and TRBJ1-5; tentative D call: TRBD1 (6 bases). Germline V gene data show CDR1 as SGHAT and CDR2 as FQNNGV. This CDR3 spans 14 amino acids. Trimming stripped 4 bases from V and 3 bases from J, with 10 bases between. The CDR3 reads CASSSDRINQPQHF. The CDR3 nucleotides are TGTGCCAGCAGCTCCGACAGGATCAATCAGCCCCAGCATTTT. The full variable domain, its missing parts supplied by reference TRBV11-2 and TRBJ1-5, is EAGVAQSPRYKIIEKRQSVAFWCNPISGHATLYWYQQILGQGPKLLIQFQNNGVVDDSQLPKDRFSAERLKGVDSTLKIQPAKLEDSAVYLCASSSDRINQPQHFGDGTRLSIL.

The rearrangement uses TRBV4-3 and TRBJ1-2, with TRBD1 matching over 9 bases. This CDR3 has 17 amino acids. The V gene's germline CDR1 is LGHNA and CDR2 YSLEER. The V segment lost 1 base and the J segment 5 bases; nucleotides outside the gene matches: 11. CDR3 nucleotide sequence: TGCGCCAGCAGCCAAGTTGGGACAGGGTCTTTTAAATATGGCTACACCTTC. Protein product: CASSQVGTGSFKYGYTF.

The V and J genes are TRBV7-2 and TRBJ2-3, with 10 bases identical to TRBD2. The CDR3 runs 17 residues. Per the germline V gene, CDR1 is SGHTA and CDR2 is FQGNSA. V lost 1 base and J lost 3; bases outside the gene matches: 7. Here the CDR3 reads CASSLGLAGARTDTQYF. The CDR3 nucleotides are TGTGCCAGCAGCTTAGGTCTAGCGGGGGCCCGGACAGATACGCAGTATTTT.

CDR3 region: CASSSNRGYGYTF. DNA of the CDR3: TGTGCCAGCAGCTCAAACAGGGGGTATGGCTACACCTTC. The rearrangement joins TRBV5-4 to TRBJ1-2; 8 bases fit TRBD1. Germline loops: CDR1 SGHNT, CDR2 YYREEE (reference sequence). The CDR3 has 13 amino acids. V dropped 3 bases and J dropped 5; count of bases not matched to a gene: 3.

The chain uses TRBV7-3 and TRBJ2-3; TRBD2 is a possible D gene (6 bases). The CDR3 totals 16 residues. The V end was cut by 5 bases, the J end by 2 bases, with 17 bases between. CDR1 is SGHTA and CDR2 is FQGTGA in the germline V gene. CDR3 sequence reads: CASSPTRRGATDTQYF. CDR3 nucleotides: TGTGCCAGCAGCCCGACGAGGCGGGGCGCCACAGATACGCAGTATTTT.

The J gene is TRBJ2-2, the V gene TRBV20-1, with a possible D match to TRBD2 (6 bases). Germline CDR1 and CDR2: DFQATT and SNEGSKA (reference sequence). This CDR3 is built from 16 residues. Trimming pared 3 bases from V and 0 bases from J, leaving 14 bases between. The CDR3 DNA reads as TGCAGTGCTAGTAGGCCCGGGGGATCGAACACCGGGGAGCTGTTTTTT. It encodes CSASRPGGSNTGELFF.

This clone was seen only a few times. V gene TRBV7-2 combines with J gene TRBJ2-7, with 10 bases fitting TRBD1. Unmatched junction bases numbered 3, after V lost 4 bases and J lost 6 bases. Germline V gives CDR1 SGHTA, CDR2 FQGNSA. The length of the CDR3 is 13 residues. DNA for the CDR3: TGTGCCAGCAGCTCATGGGACAGGGGCGAGCAGTACTTC. This sequence encodes CASSSWDRGEQYF.

The chain carries TRBV4-1 and TRBJ2-1; D not resolved. The germline V gene encodes CDR1 MGHRA and CDR2 YSYEKL. The CDR3 length is 14 residues. Trimming shortened V by 0 bases and J by 7 bases, and 10 bases separated the two germline ends. Written as DNA, the CDR3 is TGCGCCAGCAGCCAAGATCCGCTAACGAATGAGCAGTTCTTC. Translating it yields CASSQDPLTNEQFF.